A single sample gave rise to the 5 T cell receptor beta chains below, sequenced in a study of a mutant IDH1 vaccine in newly diagnosed glioma. Clones were read by immunoSEQ multiplex PCR, and TCRdb kept only the in-frame ones, dropping some. Among around 66,000 clones listed, 80% were seen once. Time point: week 11, during vaccination. Every vaccine dose comprised 300 ug of mutant IDH1 20-mer peptide plus topical imiquimod. No antigen has been assigned to these receptors. Sequenced here: PBMCs, sampled from a glioma patient whose treatment included an IDH1 peptide vaccine. These receptors all come from a man in his fifties or sixties with glioma.

This rearrangement joins TRBV7-9 to TRBJ2-2; maybe TRBD2 (6 bases). This CDR3 comprises 12 residues. Trimming took 11 bases from V and 1 from J, leaving 8 bases between them. Germline V CDR1 and CDR2: SEHNR, FQNEAQ (reference sequence). For the CDR3, the DNA is TGTGCCGGAGGGGAGAACACCGGGGAGCTGTTTTTT. As protein: CAGGENTGELFF.

The genes are TRBV6-1 and TRBJ2-3, with D hard to call. Looked up from germline, CDR1 is MNHNS and CDR2 is SASEGT. The CDR3 covers 15 residues. The V end lost 11 bases, the J end lost 2 bases, and 20 bases lay between the germline ends. The CDR3 is CAGALQKGYTDTQYF. CDR3 sequence (DNA): TGTGCCGGCGCCCTCCAGAAGGGTTACACAGATACGCAGTATTTT.

V and J are TRBV4-3 and TRBJ2-4; 10 bases fit TRBD1. The germline CDR1 and CDR2 sequences are LGHNA and YSLEER. The CDR3 has 16 residues. After removal of 0 bases from V and 5 bases from J, the junction contained 4 bases not matched to a gene. CDR3 region: CASSQEGQGVENIQYF. In DNA, the CDR3 is TGCGCCAGCAGCCAAGAAGGACAGGGGGTGGAAAACATTCAGTACTTC.

The chain employs TRBV7-2 and TRBJ1-2; unclear D gene. The CDR3 is 13 residues long. V was shortened by 7 bases and J by 5 bases, with 14 bases between the two germline ends. From germline, CDR1 is SGHTA and CDR2 FQGNSA. CDR3 nucleotide sequence: TGTGCCAGCAACCCCCTGGGAAGTTATGGCTACACCTTC. It codes for CASNPLGSYGYTF. The complete variable domain, with remaining parts taken from reference TRBV7-2 and TRBJ1-2, reads GAGVSQSPSNKVTEKGKDVELRCDPISGHTALYWYRQSLGQGLEFLIYFQGNSAPDKSGLPSDRFSAERTGGSVSTLTIQRTQQEDSAVYLCASNPLGSYGYTFGSGTRLTVV.

This chain connects TRBV2 to TRBJ2-7; D is unresolved. The germline V gene has CDR1 SNHLY and CDR2 FYNNEI. This CDR3 comprises 13 residues. V was shortened by 6 bases and J by 2 bases, with 11 bases between the two germline ends. CDR3 in DNA: TGTGCCAGCAGGTCCCTGGGCACCTACGAGCAGTACTTC. Amino acids: CASRSLGTYEQYF.